The sequence of this T cell receptor beta chain was determined in a study of identical twins. Template switching added a universal primer site, and cDNA bore unique molecular identifiers. Each CDR3 protein is one row after TCRdb ran MiXCR on the 5' RACE reads. Among approximately 700,000 distinct CDR3 sequences listed, 6% to 6.5% were seen once. The CDR3 runs 11 residues. Germline lookup yields CDR1 MNHEY and CDR2 SVGAGI. V lost 3 bases and J lost 11, with 8 bases in between. This clonotype was seen ten or more times. The receptor comes from a man between 18 and 35 years old in good health. Specimen: naive T cells sorted from blood. The chain combines TRBV6-5 with TRBJ2-1, with no clear D. CDR3 bases: TGTGCCAGCAGTTATCAACAGAAGCAGTTCTTC. Encoded protein: CASSYQQKQFF.